These 9 T cell receptor beta chains originate from one sample sequenced in a study of PD-1 blockade in classical Hodgkin lymphoma. Every one of the patients relapsed after autologous stem cell transplantation (brentuximab vedotin exposure was variable). Measured with immunoSEQ multiplex PCR; TCRdb has only the in-frame clones, and not every one. The sample includes about 46,000 clones, about 73% of them seen just once. Here the sequenced sample was peripheral blood mononuclear cells (PBMCs), taken at baseline. The receptors were sampled from a human donor with classical Hodgkin lymphoma.

The chain joins TRBV1 to TRBJ2-7. TRBV1 is assigned pseudogene status. The CDR3 is 13 amino acids. For the CDR3, the DNA is TGCACCAGCAGCCTAGGAAACCCCTACGAGCAGTACTTC. It is translated as CTSSLGNPYEQYF.

This clone has just a few counts. Here the CDR3 DNA reads TGTGCCAGTAGTATGCGCGGACGGGTTAATGAAAAACTGTTTTTT. Protein: CASSMRGRVNEKLFF. The J gene is TRBJ1-4, the V gene TRBV19; D is undetermined. The CDR3 runs 15 residues. From germline, CDR1 is LNHDA and CDR2 SQIVND (reference sequence). Between the trimmed V and J ends, which lost 3 bases and 4 bases, there was a span of 12 bases.

There are a few counts of this clone. The CDR3 region is CASRRTASSYNSPLHF. CDR3 sequence (DNA): TGTGCCAGCAGAAGGACGGCGAGCTCCTATAATTCACCCCTCCACTTT. V and J are TRBV2 and TRBJ1-6; D remains ambiguous. The CDR3 consists of 16 residues. V was shortened by 6 bases and J by 0 bases, with 12 bases between the two germline ends. Germline V lookup: CDR1 SNHLY, CDR2 FYNNEI.

The chain recombines TRBV19 with TRBJ2-2, with D uncertain. CDR3 length: 13 residues. Trimming removed 3 bases at V and 5 bases at J, with 7 bases between. CDR1 LNHDA and CDR2 SQIVND come from the germline V gene (reference sequence). The CDR3 loop is CASSIATTGELFF. CDR3 bases: TGTGCCAGTAGTATTGCGACAACCGGGGAGCTGTTTTTT. The full variable domain, with the rest looked up from reference TRBV19 and TRBJ2-2, is DGGITQSPKYLFRKEGQNVTLSCEQNLNHDAMYWYRQDPGQGLRLIYYSQIVNDFQKGDIAEGYSVSREKKESFPLTVTSAQKNPTAFYLCASSIATTGELFFGEGSRLTVL.

The gene calls are TRBV28 and TRBJ2-7, with a tentative D call TRBD2 (6 bases). Germline V gene lookup returns CDR1 MDHEN and CDR2 SYDVKM. Between the trimmed V and J ends, which lost 4 bases and 0 bases, there was a span of 13 bases. This CDR3 is 15 amino acids long. The CDR3 coding sequence is TGTGCCAGCAGTTCCCCGGGGAGGAGCTCCTACGAGCAGTACTTC. Translating it yields CASSSPGRSSYEQYF.

This sequence joins TRBV7-6 and TRBJ2-2; tentatively, D is TRBD2 (5 bases). Germline V gene sequence: CDR1 SGHVS, CDR2 FNYEAQ. Between the trimmed V and J ends, which lost 4 bases and 4 bases, there was a span of 10 bases. The CDR3 totals 14 residues. The CDR3 coding sequence is TGTGCCAGCAGCTCGATGGGAGCCACCGGGGAGCTGTTTTTT. This codes for CASSSMGATGELFF.

The CDR3 sequence: CASTGGTLEGTEAFF. The CDR3 DNA is TGTGCCAGTACGGGGGGGACACTCGAGGGGACTGAAGCTTTCTTT. This chain connects TRBV19 to TRBJ1-1, with TRBD1 as a possible D gene (6 bases). CDR3 size: 15 residues. V was trimmed by 7 bases and J by 5 bases, leaving 20 bases between them. The germline CDR1 and CDR2 sequences are LNHDA and SQIVND (reference sequence).

This clone was recorded once. The chain combines TRBV5-1 with TRBJ2-1; possible D gene TRBD2, 5 bases. CDR3 length: 11 amino acids. V was cut by 7 bases and J by 7 bases, with 9 bases left in between. The V gene's germline CDR1 is SGHRS and CDR2 YFSETQ. For the CDR3, the DNA is TGCGCCAGCCAACTAGGAAATGAGCAGTTCTTC. This gives the protein CASQLGNEQFF.

The rearrangement links TRBV7-6 to TRBJ1-1; TRBD1 is a possible D gene (5 bases). The V and J ends lost 1 base and 2 bases respectively, with 11 bases between them. This CDR3 spans 15 amino acids. Germline loops: CDR1 SGHVS, CDR2 FNYEAQ. CDR3 loop: CASSLVGRVNTEAFF. The CDR3 DNA reads as TGTGCCAGCAGCTTAGTTGGCAGGGTTAACACTGAAGCTTTCTTT.